This TCR beta chain was observed in a study of glioma-infiltrating T cells after dendritic cell vaccination. Study-wide points: Longer survival after dendritic cell vaccination followed higher pretreatment TIL content.

Input was 1.5 to 2.5 ug genomic DNA, or all available if less. Some clones are missing from TCRdb's copy, which holds only in-frame ones; the method was immunoSEQ multiplex PCR. The sample shows 55,000 to 70,000 clones, around four fifths of them seen only once. This clone was seen at least ten times. Its antigen is still unknown. The CDR3 covers 14 residues. Trimming cost V 3 bases and J 1 base; bases outside gene matches: 0. Germline assignment: CDR1 KGHSH and CDR2 LQKENI. The input for sequencing was blood, taken before dendritic cell vaccination. The sequence derives from a human donor with glioblastoma. This rearrangement joins TRBV18 to TRBJ2-3; 8 bases fit TRBD1. Written as DNA, the CDR3 is TGTGCCAGCTCACCGGGACAGGGCACAGATACGCAGTATTTT. Translated, it gives CASSPGQGTDTQYF.